This T cell receptor beta chain is from a study of post-analysis software for immune sequencing data. Study-level results: With TRBV5-6, TRBV5-1 and TRBV20-1 included, about five TRBV segments were more frequent in patients than in controls.

Incorporated into the TCR beta cDNA libraries were unique molecular identifiers, which served to reduce PCR and sequencing biases. The T cell input of roughly 0.95 to 10 million gave a few hundred thousand cDNA molecules. TCRdb re-analysed the PCR reads in MiXCR, keeping a single row per CDR3 protein. The table shows about half a million distinct CDR3 sequences, with under 40% occurring only once. Note on this clonotype: What it binds is not known.

This CDR3 region has 15 residues. The junction had 4 bases not matched to a gene; V was cut back by 6 bases and J by 1 base. Germline CDR1 reads ENHRY; CDR2 reads SYGVKD. The receptor's source is a girl under 18 with multiple sclerosis. The chain has TRBV10-3 and TRBJ2-1; 9 bases fit TRBD2. The source material was blood. The CDR3 DNA is TGTGCCATCAGGGCTAGCGGGACTTCCTACAATGAGCAGTTCTTC. This codes for CAIRASGTSYNEQFF.